What follows are 27 T cell receptor beta chains derived from one specimen sequenced in a study of shared clonotypes between healthy human individuals. The repertoire was sequenced with immunoSEQ multiplex PCR; TCRdb's copy has only in-frame clones and lacks some. Among about 2 million clones listed, roughly 95% were seen once. Naive CD8 cells lacked CD45RO, underwent positive selection for CCR7 and left out terminally differentiated effector memory CD45RA+ cells. Sequencing used naive CD8+ T cells sorted from blood. These receptors were taken from a man between 18 and 35 years old in good health.

The chain links TRBV6-5 to TRBJ2-7; 7 bases align to TRBD1. The V segment lost 5 bases and the J segment 7 bases; nucleotides outside the gene matches: 8. The CDR3 is 13 amino acids. Germline V CDR1 and CDR2: MNHEY, SVGAGI. The CDR3 coding sequence is TGTGCCAGCAGTCCCGAGACAGGGCATGAGCAGTACTTC. The encoded protein is CASSPETGHEQYF.

The rearrangement joins TRBV30 to TRBJ2-1, with 8 positions matching TRBD2. Germline lookup yields CDR1 GTSNPN and CDR2 SVGIG (reference sequence). V trimming: 4 bases; J trimming: 0 bases; junction bases outside the gene matches: 8. The CDR3 contains 16 residues. This chain's CDR3 is CAWNLESGSSYNEQFF. Written as DNA, the CDR3 is TGTGCCTGGAACCTGGAAAGCGGGAGCTCCTACAATGAGCAGTTCTTC.

This clone occurred a few times. The rearrangement links TRBV28 to TRBJ1-2; D is undetermined. The V gene lost 1 base and the J gene lost 6 bases, with 6 bases spanning the gap. Germline-derived CDR1 and CDR2 are MDHEN and SYDVKM. The CDR3 totals 12 residues. CDR3 region: CASSLSGDGYTF. In DNA, the CDR3 is TGTGCCAGCAGTTTATCCGGGGATGGCTACACCTTC.

The gene calls are TRBV4-1 and TRBJ1-5; D gene ambiguous. This CDR3 comprises 15 residues. The V end lost 4 bases, the J end lost 0 bases, and 10 bases lay between the germline ends. CDR1 and CDR2 (germline): MGHRA, YSYEKL. The CDR3 DNA reads TGCGCCAGCAGCCTCGCAATTGATAGCAATCAGCCCCAGCATTTT. Its translation is CASSLAIDSNQPQHF.

This clone was counted between two and nine times. The CDR3 DNA is TGTGCCAGCAGCGTGAAGGGCTACACCTTC. This encodes CASSVKGYTF. The rearrangement uses TRBV9 and TRBJ1-2; no firm D call. Germline V gene sequence: CDR1 SGDLS, CDR2 YYNGEE. This CDR3 is built from 10 residues. Trimming left V 2 bases short and J 8 bases short, with 4 bases between.

This clone is a singleton in its sample. V and J are TRBV6-5 and TRBJ1-4; D might be TRBD1 (5 bases). V gave up 6 bases and J gave up 5 bases, with 16 bases separating them. CDR1 and CDR2 from the germline V gene are MNHEY and SVGAGI. The CDR3 runs to 15 residues. This CDR3 reads CASRGIGETNEKLFF. The CDR3 DNA follows: TGTGCCAGCAGGGGGATAGGGGAAACAAATGAAAAACTGTTTTTT.

The chain recombines TRBV6-5 with TRBJ2-5; D not certain. Germline V gene lookup returns CDR1 MNHEY and CDR2 SVGAGI. Between the trimmed V and J ends, which lost 6 bases and 5 bases, there was a span of 16 bases. The CDR3 runs 14 residues. As DNA, the CDR3 is TGTGCCAGCAGGGATTCCCTAATGGGGGAGACCCAGTACTTC. Translation gives CASRDSLMGETQYF.

V is TRBV19 and J is TRBJ1-5; D remains unclear. The CDR3 extends over 15 amino acids. Between the trimmed V and J ends, which lost 4 bases and 0 bases, there was a span of 10 bases. Germline assignment: CDR1 LNHDA and CDR2 SQIVND (reference sequence). The CDR3 region has the DNA TGTGCCAGTAGTACCCAGATTTATAGCAATCAGCCCCAGCATTTT. This sequence encodes CASSTQIYSNQPQHF.

This CDR3 is CAISDQGVNYGYTF. DNA for the CDR3: TGTGCCATCAGTGACCAGGGGGTGAACTATGGCTACACCTTC. The V call is TRBV10-3, the J call TRBJ1-2; 7 nucleotides match TRBD1. The V gene end was trimmed by 3 bases and the J gene end by 2 bases; junction bases not matched to a gene: 3. The CDR3 is 14 residues long. Germline V lookup: CDR1 ENHRY, CDR2 SYGVKD.

As for this clone: The identical CDR3 is also encoded by other nucleotide sequences in the sample. The V and J genes are TRBV19 and TRBJ1-3; TRBD1 might be the D (5 bases). CDR3 size: 15 residues. The V gene's germline CDR1 is LNHDA and CDR2 SQIVND (reference sequence). V gave up 1 base and J gave up 2 bases, with 9 bases separating them. As DNA, the CDR3 is TGTGCCAGTAGTATAGGAACAGGAGCTGGAAACACCATATATTTT. Translated, it gives CASSIGTGAGNTIYF.

V and J are TRBV4-1 and TRBJ2-7; TRBD1 agrees at 8 bases. The J segment lost 4 bases and the V segment lost 4 bases, leaving 9 bases of the junction unmatched. There are 15 residues in the CDR3. Germline assignment: CDR1 MGHRA and CDR2 YSYEKL. CDR3 protein: CASSRDRNPLYEQYF. The CDR3 nucleotides are TGCGCCAGCAGCCGGGACAGGAATCCCCTGTACGAGCAGTACTTC.

The chain uses TRBV19 and TRBJ2-2; 11 bases are shared with TRBD2. The CDR3 is 16 residues long. CDR1 and CDR2 from the germline V gene are LNHDA and SQIVND (reference sequence). Losses at the gene ends were 6 bases for V and 4 bases for J; bases not matched to a gene: 7. CDR3 bases: TGTGCCAGTAGCCTGACTAGCGGGACACTCACCGGGGAGCTGTTTTTT. It encodes CASSLTSGTLTGELFF.

The chain uses TRBV27 and TRBJ1-1; a possible D gene is TRBD1 (5 bases). V was pared by 6 bases and J by 1 base, with 12 bases between. The CDR3 loop spans 14 amino acids. Looked up from germline, CDR1 is MNHEY and CDR2 is SMNVEV (reference sequence). The CDR3, as DNA: TGTGCCAGCAGACCGATAGGGGAGAACACTGAAGCTTTCTTT. Translation gives CASRPIGENTEAFF.

The J gene is TRBJ1-5, the V gene TRBV5-6; the match to TRBD1 covers 8 bases. The CDR3 loop spans 15 amino acids. From germline, CDR1 is SGHDT and CDR2 YYEEEE. J gave up 2 bases and V 4 bases, and 5 bases lay outside the gene matches. CDR3 sequence: CASSQGAKGNQPQHF. CDR3 DNA sequence: TGTGCCAGCAGCCAGGGGGCGAAGGGCAATCAGCCCCAGCATTTT.

Concerning this clone itself: With a much larger clone just one base away, this may be a read error. This chain joins TRBV11-1 and TRBJ2-7; possible D gene TRBD1, 6 bases. The CDR3 totals 13 residues. V shed 3 bases and J shed 1 base, with 7 bases lying between them. The V gene's germline CDR1 is SGHAT and CDR2 FQDESV (reference sequence). CDR3: CASSFGQSYEQYF. In nucleotides, the CDR3 is TGTGCCAGCAGCTTCGGACAGTCCTACGAGCAGTACTTC.

This chain connects TRBV5-1 to TRBJ2-7; 9 nucleotides line up with TRBD1. After removal of 2 bases from V and 2 bases from J, the junction contained 8 bases not matched to a gene. Germline CDR1 SGHRS, CDR2 YFSETQ. The CDR3 is 16 residues long. The chain's CDR3 is CASSFDDGTGTYEQYF. In DNA form, the CDR3 reads TGCGCCAGCAGCTTTGACGACGGGACAGGGACCTACGAGCAGTACTTC.

This CDR3 is CAISDLFSDNSPLHF. The CDR3 DNA reads TGTGCCATCAGTGACCTTTTCTCGGATAATTCACCCCTCCACTTT. The rearrangement joins TRBV10-3 to TRBJ1-6; D gene ambiguous. This CDR3 is 15 amino acids long. Trimming took 3 bases from V and 5 from J, leaving 11 bases between them. CDR1 ENHRY and CDR2 SYGVKD come from the germline V gene.

V and J are TRBV7-9 and TRBJ2-3; 10 bases are a match to TRBD1. In germline, CDR1 is SEHNR, CDR2 FQNEAQ (reference sequence). The CDR3 is 15 residues long. V gave up 4 bases and J gave up 2 bases; unmatched junction bases: 3. The CDR3 reads CASSSGQGITDTQYF. In DNA form, the CDR3 reads TGTGCCAGCAGCTCGGGACAGGGGATCACAGATACGCAGTATTTT.

V usage is TRBV10-3 and J usage is TRBJ2-5; D perhaps matches TRBD2 (7 bases). Per germline, CDR1 ENHRY and CDR2 SYGVKD. There are 15 residues in the CDR3. V lost 6 bases and J 3 bases, leaving 17 bases between the germline ends. The CDR3 loop reads CAISEGGLAEETQYF. DNA of the CDR3: TGTGCCATCAGCGAGGGGGGGCTAGCGGAAGAGACCCAGTACTTC.

The chain has TRBV7-9 and TRBJ2-1; 7 positions match TRBD2. The CDR3 consists of 12 residues. The trim removed 5 bases at V and 11 bases at J, leaving 6 bases unmatched. The germline V gene has CDR1 SEHNR and CDR2 FQNEAQ (reference sequence). The CDR3 DNA reads as TGTGCCAGCAGCCCTGGACTAGATCAGCAGTTCTTC. Translation gives CASSPGLDQQFF. Drawing the rest from reference TRBV7-9 and TRBJ2-1, the complete variable domain is DTGVSQNPRHKITKRGQNVTFRCDPISEHNRLYWYRQTLGQGPEFLTYFQNEAQLEKSRLLSDRFSAERPKGSFSTLEIQRTEQGDSAMYLCASSPGLDQQFFGPGTRLTVL.

This clone was recorded only once. The chain employs TRBV7-2 and TRBJ2-2; no firm D call. The CDR3 sequence is 14 residues long. The V and J ends lost 1 base and 0 bases respectively, with 3 bases between them. Germline V lookup: CDR1 SGHTA, CDR2 FQGNSA. CDR3 protein: CASSLVSNTGELFF. The CDR3 bases are TGTGCCAGCAGCTTAGTCTCGAACACCGGGGAGCTGTTTTTT.

The chain employs TRBV19 and TRBJ2-5; possible D gene TRBD2, 6 bases. CDR1 is LNHDA, CDR2 SQIVND, per germline (reference sequence). This CDR3 region has 15 residues. V shed 4 bases and J shed 1 base, with 13 bases lying between them. CDR3 in amino acids: CASSTSRDFQETQYF. The CDR3 nucleotides are TGTGCCAGTAGTACCTCACGGGACTTCCAAGAGACCCAGTACTTC.

The chain joins TRBV9 to TRBJ2-2; D is uncertain. Germline V gives CDR1 SGDLS, CDR2 YYNGEE. This CDR3 is built from 12 residues. Trimming left V 4 bases short and J 6 bases short, with 7 bases between. The CDR3 DNA follows: TGTGCCAGCAGCTCCCAGGCCGGGGAGCTGTTTTTT. Its protein product is CASSSQAGELFF.

A note on this clone: The same CDR3 also results from other DNA sequences found in this sample. The V call is TRBV4-1, the J call TRBJ2-7, with D hard to call. The CDR3 is 13 residues long. Trimming pared 0 bases from V and 3 bases from J, leaving 6 bases between. Germline CDR1 and CDR2: MGHRA and YSYEKL. CDR3 DNA: TGCGCCAGCAGCCAAGAGCTAGTCTACGAGCAGTACTTC. Encoded protein: CASSQELVYEQYF.

This chain connects TRBV10-3 to TRBJ2-3, with a possible D match to TRBD2 (6 bases). The CDR3 runs 14 residues. V was shortened by 4 bases and J by 1 base, with 9 bases between the two germline ends. Germline CDR1 reads ENHRY; CDR2 reads SYGVKD. CDR3 protein: CAISVEGRTDTQYF. The CDR3 DNA sequence: TGTGCCATCAGTGTGGAGGGCCGCACAGATACGCAGTATTTT.

Remarks on this clone: The sample holds other DNA sequences that translate to the same CDR3. The chain carries TRBV6-5 and TRBJ2-7; D remains unclear. V was cut by 0 bases and J by 3 bases, with 9 bases left in between. This CDR3 region has 14 residues. CDR1 and CDR2 (germline): MNHEY, SVGAGI. CDR3 DNA sequence: TGTGCCAGCAGTTACTCGAGTTCAGGCTACGAGCAGTACTTC. It codes for CASSYSSSGYEQYF.

The CDR3 sequence is CSVEEERPPYAYEQYF. The DNA for the CDR3 is TGCAGCGTTGAAGAAGAGAGGCCACCTTACGCCTACGAGCAGTACTTC. V usage is TRBV29-1 and J usage is TRBJ2-7; D gene ambiguous. The V gene's germline CDR1 is SQVTM and CDR2 ANQGSEA. This CDR3 region has 16 residues. The ends were cut back, 0 bases at V and 2 bases at J, with 17 bases in the middle.